The source of this T cell receptor (beta chain) is a study of T cell repertoires in cytomegalovirus infection. Study summary: Selected CMV epitopes included recently identified HLA-C-restricted ones as well as well-studied HLA-B-restricted ones. CMV infection plus the matching HLA type was flagged by public TCR beta signatures.

The count of this clonotype is one. The target antigen is unknown. MiXCR, applied by TCRdb to the reads, yields one record per CDR3 protein. This table holds 400,000 to 600,000 distinct CDR3 sequences, 40% to 50% found once. Study-wide findings and caveats: There were carriers of CMV plus the relevant HLA, and cumulative public TCR beta family frequency identified them. Ex vivo responses were dominated by HLA-C-restricted CMV-specific TCR beta clonotypes.

Germline V gives CDR1 MGHRA, CDR2 YSYEKL. The CDR3 contains 15 residues. Trimming cost V 4 bases and J 4 bases; bases outside gene matches: 10. The sequence was obtained from a human donor in good health (CMV status not recorded). Some clones in this sample may be carry-over from other donors' samples. The input for sequencing was cultured PBMCs, taken from culture after CMV antigen stimulation. This rearrangement joins TRBV4-1 to TRBJ2-7; 7 bases agree with TRBD1. The CDR3 sequence is CASSPSLTGTYEQYF. CDR3 bases: TGCGCCAGCAGCCCGTCTCTGACAGGGACGTACGAGCAGTACTTC.